This TCR beta chain emerged from a study of shared clonotypes between healthy human individuals. The assay was immunoSEQ multiplex PCR, and TCRdb's table has in-frame clones only and misses some. The repertoire holds approximately 2,300,000 clones, with about nine tenths as singletons. Memory CD4+ cells were the fraction left after CD45RA+ naive selection. Germline CDR1 is SGHDT and CDR2 is YYEEEE. CDR3 length: 14 residues. The V end was cut by 5 bases, the J end by 5 bases, with 15 bases between. The clonotype originates from a man aged 18 to 30 in good health. Some clones in this sample may be carry-over from other donors' samples. Sequencing was done on a sample of naive CD4+ T cells from PBMCs. Subset in this sample: CD45RA+ positively selected. The chain joins TRBV5-6 to TRBJ2-3; tentatively, D is TRBD1 or TRBD2 (6 bases each). CDR3 region: CASSLSGARDTQYF. DNA for the CDR3: TGTGCCAGCAGTCTATCGGGGGCACGAGATACGCAGTATTTT.